The entry that follows covers one T cell receptor (beta chain) sequence. The entry originates in a study of CD8 T cells in Susac syndrome. Random hexamers were used to reverse transcribe 0.5 to 1 ug of RNA. TCRdb processed the immunoSEQ multiplex PCR reads anew with MiXCR; each CDR3 protein has one entry. The repertoire consists of 250,000 to 350,000 distinct CDR3 sequences, with around 83% occurring once and the leading ten covering approximately 0.12%. Trimming took 0 bases from V and 3 from J, leaving 9 bases between them. The CDR3 extends over 14 amino acids. Germline lookup yields CDR1 SGDLS and CDR2 YYNGEE.

The rearrangement uses TRBV9 and TRBJ2-5; D may be TRBD2 (6 bases). The sequencing input was CD8+ T cells from PBMCs. The receptor was isolated from a human donor with multiple sclerosis. Written as DNA, the CDR3 is TGTGCCAGCAGCGTAGGCGGGGTTAAAGAGACCCAGTACTTC. Encoded protein: CASSVGGVKETQYF.